The 23 T cell receptor beta chains below come from one sample, sequenced in a study of cytomegalovirus exposure and HLA in healthy donors. Libraries were prepared by immunoSEQ multiplex PCR; TCRdb keeps only in-frame clonotypes and omits some of them. The sample has some 140,000 clones, about 86% seen once. Sequencing used PBMCs. The receptors stem from a human donor in good health.

Only one count was recorded for this clone. V and J are TRBV5-1 and TRBJ2-1, with TRBD2 identical over 8 bases. This CDR3 region has 14 residues. The germline gives CDR1 SGHRS, CDR2 YFSETQ. The V and J ends lost 3 bases and 8 bases, in that order; junction bases with no gene match: 7. DNA of the CDR3: TGCGCCAGCAGCTGGCAGACTAGCGTCGATGAGCAGTTCTTC. It encodes CASSWQTSVDEQFF.

The chain uses TRBV9 and TRBJ2-7, with 9 bases aligning to TRBD2. This CDR3 has 15 residues. Per germline, CDR1 SGDLS and CDR2 YYNGEE. V was clipped by 4 bases and J by 4 bases; unmatched bases: 9. The CDR3 reads CASSFLAGETYEQYF. The CDR3 nucleotides read TGTGCCAGCAGCTTCTTAGCGGGGGAGACTTACGAGCAGTACTTC.

This clone was counted a few times. This chain connects TRBV19 to TRBJ1-5; the D is unclear. Trimming removed 3 bases from V and 9 bases from J, with 9 bases in between. Germline lookup yields CDR1 LNHDA and CDR2 SQIVND (reference sequence). The CDR3 contains 12 residues. The CDR3 here is CASSMDGRPQHF. The CDR3, as DNA: TGTGCCAGTAGTATGGACGGGAGGCCCCAGCATTTT. Filled out from reference TRBV19 and TRBJ1-5, the complete variable domain reads DGGITQSPKYLFRKEGQNVTLSCEQNLNHDAMYWYRQDPGQGLRLIYYSQIVNDFQKGDIAEGYSVSREKKESFPLTVTSAQKNPTAFYLCASSMDGRPQHFGDGTRLSIL.

The chain is built from TRBV6-5 and TRBJ1-1, with D unclear. In germline, CDR1 is MNHEY, CDR2 SVGAGI. V was cut by 0 bases and J by 1 base, with 12 bases left in between. The CDR3 has 16 amino acids. The CDR3 region has the DNA TGTGCCAGCAGTTACTCGAGAGGACTCAAGAACACTGAAGCTTTCTTT. This encodes CASSYSRGLKNTEAFF.

This sequence joins TRBV28 and TRBJ2-7, with a tentative D call TRBD1 (5 bases). Germline V gene lookup returns CDR1 MDHEN and CDR2 SYDVKM. Deletions cut 2 bases from V and 3 bases from J, with 11 bases between. The CDR3 has 14 amino acids. The CDR3 DNA follows: TGTGCCAGCAGTTTAAGGAGACAGAGCTACGAGCAGTACTTC. It specifies CASSLRRQSYEQYF.

The J gene is TRBJ2-7, the V gene TRBV27, with D possibly being TRBD2 (6 bases). The CDR3 has 16 residues. The V end was cut by 4 bases, the J end by 0 bases, with 16 bases between. Germline V gene lookup returns CDR1 MNHEY and CDR2 SMNVEV (reference sequence). The CDR3 is CASSSLRGSGSYEQYF. The CDR3 region has the DNA TGTGCCAGCAGTTCCCTTCGGGGGTCTGGCTCCTACGAGCAGTACTTC.

The V call is TRBV25-1, the J call TRBJ2-3, with D tentatively TRBD2 (6 bases). The CDR3 extends over 13 amino acids. V was clipped by 6 bases and J by 3 bases, with 10 bases between them. From germline, CDR1 is MGHDK and CDR2 SYGVNS. The CDR3, as DNA: TGTGCCAGCAGCCAAGGAGGGACAGATACGCAGTATTTT. As protein: CASSQGGTDTQYF. Combining the CDR3 with reference TRBV25-1 and TRBJ2-3 gives the whole variable domain EADIYQTPRYLVIGTGKKITLECSQTMGHDKMYWYQQDPGMELHLIHYSYGVNSTEKGDLSSESTVSRIRTEHFPLTLESARPSHTSQYLCASSQGGTDTQYFGPGTRLTVL.

The V gene is TRBV29-1, the J gene TRBJ1-1; D possibly corresponds to TRBD1 (5 bases). V was clipped by 3 bases and J by 4 bases, with 12 bases between them. The CDR3 has 13 residues. Germline loops: CDR1 SQVTM, CDR2 ANQGSEA. In DNA, the CDR3 is TGCAGCGTTGAGGGACTTTATCGCACTGAAGCTTTCTTT. As protein: CSVEGLYRTEAFF.

As regards this clone: This sample also contains other DNA sequences that code for the same CDR3. This chain connects TRBV9 to TRBJ2-2; D not certain. The length of the CDR3 is 15 residues. Trimming pared 0 bases from V and 3 bases from J, leaving 9 bases between. CDR1 SGDLS and CDR2 YYNGEE come from the germline V gene. The DNA of the CDR3 is TGTGCCAGCAGCGTAGCGGGTGGTTACACCGGGGAGCTGTTTTTT. Translated: CASSVAGGYTGELFF.

V usage is TRBV5-1 and J usage is TRBJ2-1, with D perhaps TRBD2 (5 bases). CDR3 length: 15 amino acids. V was trimmed by 4 bases and J by 7 bases, leaving 18 bases between them. Looked up from germline, CDR1 is SGHRS and CDR2 is YFSETQ. CDR3 DNA sequence: TGCGCCAGCAGCCTCGAGGGAGCGAAGTTGAATGAGCAGTTCTTC. This translates into CASSLEGAKLNEQFF.

This rearrangement joins TRBV28 to TRBJ1-1; D gene uncertain. CDR1 and CDR2 from the germline V gene are MDHEN and SYDVKM. The CDR3 spans 16 residues. Trimming removed 5 bases from V and 5 bases from J, with 21 bases in between. Here the CDR3 reads CASSATPGGGVTEAFF. CDR3 bases: TGTGCCAGCAGTGCCACCCCGGGCGGAGGAGTAACTGAAGCTTTCTTT.

The rearrangement uses TRBV2 and TRBJ2-7; 11 bases align to TRBD2. The V gene's germline CDR1 is SNHLY and CDR2 FYNNEI. V lost 6 bases and J lost 2; bases outside the gene matches: 3. This CDR3 has 14 residues. CDR3 residues: CASRRLAGPYEQYF. The CDR3, as DNA: TGTGCCAGCAGAAGACTAGCGGGACCCTACGAGCAGTACTTC.

J is TRBJ1-5 and V is TRBV19; D gene ambiguous. Germline V gene sequence: CDR1 LNHDA, CDR2 SQIVND (reference sequence). This CDR3 has 15 amino acids. V was clipped by 5 bases and J by 0 bases, with 11 bases between them. The CDR3 DNA reads as TGTGCCAGTAGTCCTACAGCTTATAGCAATCAGCCCCAGCATTTT. This gives the protein CASSPTAYSNQPQHF.

The chain joins TRBV5-1 to TRBJ2-7, with TRBD1 matching over 8 bases. The length of the CDR3 is 15 residues. Per germline, CDR1 SGHRS and CDR2 YFSETQ. Trimming removed 1 base from V and 2 bases from J; junction bases left unmatched: 5. Written as DNA, the CDR3 is TGCGCCAGCAGCTTGTATGGACAGGGTCCCTACGAGCAGTACTTC. Translating it yields CASSLYGQGPYEQYF. Drawing the rest from reference TRBV5-1 and TRBJ2-7, the complete variable domain is KAGVTQTPRYLIKTRGQQVTLSCSPISGHRSVSWYQQTPGQGLQFLFEYFSETQRNKGNFPGRFSGRQFSNSRSEMNVSTLELGDSALYLCASSLYGQGPYEQYFGPGTRLTVT.

V usage is TRBV5-1 and J usage is TRBJ2-1; 8 positions match TRBD2. The CDR3 has 17 residues. J was trimmed by 4 bases and V by 6 bases; bases with no gene match: 15. Germline-derived CDR1 and CDR2 are SGHRS and YFSETQ. Here the CDR3 DNA reads TGCGCCAGCACAAAGGGGGTAGCGGGACTATTTTACAATGAGCAGTTCTTC. This codes for CASTKGVAGLFYNEQFF. The variable domain in full, completed from reference TRBV5-1 and TRBJ2-1, reads KAGVTQTPRYLIKTRGQQVTLSCSPISGHRSVSWYQQTPGQGLQFLFEYFSETQRNKGNFPGRFSGRQFSNSRSEMNVSTLELGDSALYLCASTKGVAGLFYNEQFFGPGTRLTVL.

This clone was observed a single time. The V call is TRBV10-3, the J call TRBJ1-1, with a weak D call TRBD1 (5 bases). The V and J ends lost 8 bases and 6 bases respectively, with 13 bases between them. This CDR3 spans 12 amino acids. CDR1 is ENHRY, CDR2 SYGVKD, per germline. The CDR3 sequence: CAIGRGESEAFF. In DNA form, the CDR3 reads TGTGCCATCGGGAGGGGCGAATCTGAAGCTTTCTTT.

The rearrangement links TRBV5-8 to TRBJ1-1, with D perhaps TRBD1 (6 bases). This CDR3 is 14 amino acids long. CDR1 SGHTS and CDR2 YDEGEE come from the germline V gene. The V end lost 1 base, the J end lost 6 bases, and 13 bases lay between the germline ends. The CDR3 is CASSLQGRWAEAFF. The CDR3 DNA sequence: TGTGCCAGCAGCTTGCAGGGGCGATGGGCTGAAGCTTTCTTT.

The chain links TRBV15 to TRBJ2-3; D remains ambiguous. Germline V gene lookup returns CDR1 LNHNV and CDR2 YYDKDF (reference sequence). This CDR3 contains 12 residues. V lost 1 base, J lost 4 bases, and 3 bases lay in between. CDR3 sequence: CATSRGPDTQYF. For the CDR3, the DNA is TGTGCCACCAGCAGAGGGCCAGATACGCAGTATTTT.

The V and J genes are TRBV5-5 and TRBJ1-2; D is possibly TRBD1 (6 bases). The CDR3 totals 16 residues. V lost 3 bases and J 0 bases, leaving 15 bases between the germline ends. From germline, CDR1 is SGHKS and CDR2 YYEKEE (reference sequence). For the CDR3, the DNA is TGTGCCAGCAGCTGGGAGGGGGGACGAGCTAACTATGGCTACACCTTC. This sequence encodes CASSWEGGRANYGYTF.

The CDR3 bases are TGTGCCAGCAGTTTATTCCCGAATTCACCCCTCCACTTT. Protein: CASSLFPNSPLHF. V gene TRBV27 combines with J gene TRBJ1-6; no definite D call. Germline CDR1 reads MNHEY; CDR2 reads SMNVEV (reference sequence). V shed 1 base and J shed 7 bases, with 5 bases lying between them. This CDR3 has 13 amino acids.

J is TRBJ2-7 and V is TRBV5-5; perhaps TRBD2 as D (5 bases). V lost 4 bases and J 3 bases, leaving 20 bases between the germline ends. Germline-derived CDR1 and CDR2 are SGHKS and YYEKEE (reference sequence). CDR3 length: 16 residues. The CDR3 sequence: CASSPSGPGVGYEQYF. The DNA of the CDR3 is TGTGCCAGCAGCCCAAGTGGTCCCGGGGTGGGCTACGAGCAGTACTTC.

The chain combines TRBV7-6 with TRBJ1-3; TRBD1 matches 7 bases. Germline V gene lookup returns CDR1 SGHVS and CDR2 FNYEAQ. The CDR3 covers 16 residues. The junction had 9 bases not matched to a gene; V was cut back by 5 bases and J by 2 bases. In nucleotides, the CDR3 is TGTGCCAGCAGCGCGGCCAGGGGGTGGACTGGAAACACCATATATTTT. The encoded protein is CASSAARGWTGNTIYF.

The CDR3 region is CASSPQAGMLNEQYF. CDR3 coding DNA: TGCGCCAGCAGCCCACAGGCAGGAATGCTCAACGAGCAGTACTTC. The J gene is TRBJ2-7, the V gene TRBV5-1; tentatively, D is TRBD1 (5 bases). This CDR3 comprises 15 residues. With 4 bases removed from V and 5 bases from J, the gap between germline ends came to 19 bases. The V gene's germline CDR1 is SGHRS and CDR2 YFSETQ.